The 25 T cell receptor beta chains below come from one sample, sequenced in a study of T cell repertoires and HLA-DP antigens. Sequencing used immunoSEQ multiplex PCR; TCRdb keeps in-frame clones, though not all of them. The data hold over 60,000 clones, with around four fifths observed a single time. Which antigens these TCRs recognize remains unknown. Input material: CD4+ T cells from PBMCs. The receptors derive from a man between 60 and 75 years old in good health and CMV-seronegative.

The chain links TRBV19 to TRBJ1-6, with D unclear. This CDR3 is built from 15 residues. CDR1 and CDR2 from the germline V gene are LNHDA and SQIVND (reference sequence). V dropped 3 bases and J dropped 1 base, with 7 bases sitting between them. The CDR3, as DNA: TGTGCCAGTAGTATGGCGAGGTCCTATAATTCACCCCTCCACTTT. Translating gives CASSMARSYNSPLHF.

This clone was observed at least ten times. The junction departs from germline at one end; a sequencing error may be responsible. The chain combines TRBV2 with TRBJ1-3; D gene unclear. This CDR3 is built from 11 residues. The germline V gene has CDR1 SNHLY and CDR2 FYNNEI. The CDR3 DNA sequence: TGTGCCAGCATGGCGGCTACCCGGCACTCTTTT. This encodes CASMAATRHSF.

The chain joins TRBV5-4 to TRBJ2-1; the D gene is possibly TRBD2 (5 bases). The length of the CDR3 is 14 residues. Germline loops: CDR1 SGHNT, CDR2 YYREEE (reference sequence). Trimming cost V 4 bases and J 5 bases, with 13 bases left between them. CDR3 nucleotides: TGTGCCAGCAGCCCGGCCGTGAGGGACAATGAGCAGTTCTTC. This translates into CASSPAVRDNEQFF. The full variable domain, with the rest looked up from reference TRBV5-4 and TRBJ2-1, is ETGVTQSPTHLIKTRGQQVTLRCSSQSGHNTVSWYQQALGQGPQFIFQYYREEENGRGNFPPRFSGLQFPNYSSELNVNALELDDSALYLCASSPAVRDNEQFFGPGTRLTVL.

V is TRBV28 and J is TRBJ1-2, with TRBD1 identical over 8 bases. The CDR3 has 14 residues. Trimming removed 4 bases from V and 5 bases from J; junction bases left unmatched: 6. Germline CDR1 reads MDHEN; CDR2 reads SYDVKM. The CDR3 DNA is TGTGCCAGCAGTTCCGACAGGGGCGTATATGGCTACACCTTC. It codes for CASSSDRGVYGYTF.

This sequence joins TRBV4-3 and TRBJ1-4, with D uncertain. The CDR3 is 12 amino acids. Germline CDR1 is LGHNA and CDR2 is YSLEER. V was trimmed by 1 base and J by 10 bases, leaving 7 bases between them. The DNA for the CDR3 is TGCGCCAGCAGCCAAGGATCTGGAAAACTGTTTTTT. Its protein product is CASSQGSGKLFF.

The rearrangement links TRBV7-2 to TRBJ2-7; no firm D call. Germline V CDR1 and CDR2: SGHTA, FQGNSA. The CDR3 has 13 residues. V lost 1 base to trimming and J lost 7 bases, with 11 bases between them. In DNA, the CDR3 is TGTGCCAGCAGCTTAGTATCAAAACAGGAGCAGTACTTC. It is translated as CASSLVSKQEQYF.

The chain recombines TRBV7-8 with TRBJ2-1; perhaps D is TRBD1 or TRBD2 (7 bases each). The germline V gene encodes CDR1 SGHVS and CDR2 FQNEAQ. The CDR3 is 15 residues long. Trimming removed 5 bases at V and 7 bases at J, with 18 bases between. CDR3 protein: CASSRRGGGGNEQFF. DNA for the CDR3: TGTGCCAGCAGCCGAAGGGGAGGGGGCGGGAATGAGCAGTTCTTC.

The J gene is TRBJ1-4, the V gene TRBV7-2; no firm D call. Per the germline V gene, CDR1 is SGHTA and CDR2 is FQGNSA. The CDR3 contains 15 residues. With 5 bases removed from V and 11 bases from J, the gap between germline ends came to 21 bases. The CDR3 nucleotides are TGTGCCAGCAGCCAAGCCGGAGCCCCCAATGGGAAACTGTTTTTT. It encodes CASSQAGAPNGKLFF.

V usage is TRBV6-1 and J usage is TRBJ2-4; TRBD2 agrees at 9 bases. The length of the CDR3 is 15 residues. Trimming at V came to 8 bases and at J to 6 bases, leaving 11 bases not matched to a gene. Per the germline V gene, CDR1 is MNHNS and CDR2 is SASEGT. The CDR3, as DNA: TGTGCCAGCCATGACTCGCGGGGGGGCGGAAACATTCAGTACTTC. Translation gives CASHDSRGGGNIQYF.

This clone was picked up a small number of times. The chain recombines TRBV4-3 with TRBJ1-6, with TRBD1 as a possible D gene (5 bases). The CDR3 runs to 13 residues. Trimming cost V 0 bases and J 11 bases, with 8 bases left between them. CDR1 and CDR2 (germline): LGHNA, YSLEER. The CDR3 region has the DNA TGCGCCAGCAGCCAAGACAGGGATACACCCCTCCACTTT. This translates into CASSQDRDTPLHF.

J is TRBJ1-5 and V is TRBV18; D is possibly TRBD1 (5 bases). CDR3 size: 13 residues. The V and J ends lost 2 bases and 6 bases respectively, with 8 bases between them. Germline CDR1 reads KGHSH; CDR2 reads LQKENI. The CDR3: CASSPGTGQPQHF. CDR3 DNA sequence: TGTGCCAGCTCACCAGGGACGGGTCAGCCCCAGCATTTT.

V is TRBV14 and J is TRBJ1-1; D gene ambiguous. V was pared by 4 bases and J by 2 bases, with 14 bases between. The CDR3 extends over 15 amino acids. Germline CDR1 reads SGHDN; CDR2 reads FVKESK. CDR3 DNA sequence: TGTGCCAGCAGCCCCCAGACCAGCCTTAACACTGAAGCTTTCTTT. It specifies CASSPQTSLNTEAFF.

This chain joins TRBV7-9 and TRBJ1-3; 10 nucleotides line up with TRBD1. J gave up 4 bases and V 5 bases, and 5 bases lay outside the gene matches. This CDR3 has 15 amino acids. Germline V gives CDR1 SEHNR, CDR2 FQNEAQ (reference sequence). The CDR3 sequence: CASSAGQGLGNTIYF. In DNA form, the CDR3 reads TGTGCCAGCAGCGCGGGACAGGGGCTAGGAAACACCATATATTTT.

This chain joins TRBV7-3 and TRBJ2-3; D unresolved. The V gene lost 8 bases and the J gene lost 1 base, with 10 bases spanning the gap. The CDR3 spans 13 residues. Germline V lookup: CDR1 SGHTA, CDR2 FQGTGA. The CDR3 DNA reads as TGTGCCAGCGCCCCTGGGCGCACAGATACGCAGTATTTT. Residues: CASAPGRTDTQYF. The whole variable domain, remainder taken from reference TRBV7-3 and TRBJ2-3, is GAGVSQTPSNKVTEKGKYVELRCDPISGHTALYWYRQSLGQGPEFLIYFQGTGAADDSGLPNDRFFAVRPEGSVSTLKIQRTERGDSAVYLCASAPGRTDTQYFGPGTRLTVL.

The rearrangement joins TRBV28 to TRBJ2-7; 9 nucleotides match TRBD1. This CDR3 spans 15 amino acids. V lost 6 bases and J lost 4; bases outside the gene matches: 10. CDR1 is MDHEN, CDR2 SYDVKM, per germline. Here the CDR3 reads CASSQRTGARYEQYV. As DNA, the CDR3 is TGTGCCAGCAGCCAAAGGACAGGGGCCCGTTACGAGCAGTACGTC.

The rearrangement joins TRBV6-5 to TRBJ1-3; D remains ambiguous. The CDR3 consists of 15 residues. With 5 bases removed from V and 1 base from J, the gap between germline ends came to 12 bases. In germline, CDR1 is MNHEY, CDR2 SVGAGI. The CDR3 sequence is CASSTGRSSGNTIYF. CDR3 coding DNA: TGTGCCAGCAGTACTGGACGGTCGTCTGGAAACACCATATATTTT.

This clone was recorded only once. The gene calls are TRBV15 and TRBJ2-5, with D perhaps TRBD2 (6 bases). Germline CDR1 is LNHNV and CDR2 is YYDKDF (reference sequence). Trimming stripped 6 bases from V and 4 bases from J, with 12 bases between. The CDR3 spans 13 residues. CDR3 DNA: TGTGCCACCAGTACGGCCGGGGGAGAGACCCAGTACTTC. Encoded protein: CATSTAGGETQYF.

This clone was found once. The chain links TRBV7-9 to TRBJ1-1; D is uncertain. CDR1 SEHNR and CDR2 FQNEAQ come from the germline V gene (reference sequence). The V end was cut by 5 bases, the J end by 7 bases, with 17 bases between. The length of the CDR3 is 14 residues. The CDR3 loop is CASSPGRKRSEAFF. The CDR3 DNA follows: TGTGCCAGCAGCCCTGGAAGGAAAAGGAGTGAAGCTTTCTTT. The full variable domain, completed using reference TRBV7-9 and TRBJ1-1, is DTGVSQNPRHKITKRGQNVTFRCDPISEHNRLYWYRQTLGQGPEFLTYFQNEAQLEKSRLLSDRFSAERPKGSFSTLEIQRTEQGDSAMYLCASSPGRKRSEAFFGQGTRLTVV.

This chain connects TRBV19 to TRBJ2-3; the D is unclear. Looked up from germline, CDR1 is LNHDA and CDR2 is SQIVND (reference sequence). V was cut by 7 bases and J by 0 bases, with 11 bases left in between. The CDR3 is 14 amino acids. DNA for the CDR3: TGTGCCAGTAAATGGGGAATCAGCACAGATACGCAGTATTTT. Its protein is CASKWGISTDTQYF.

The CDR3 coding sequence is TGTGCCAGCAGTACTAGCGCCTCCTACGAGCAGTACTTC. As protein: CASSTSASYEQYF. V is TRBV7-2 and J is TRBJ2-7; 7 bases agree with TRBD2. V was pared by 6 bases and J by 0 bases, with 2 bases of the junction left unmatched. CDR1 is SGHTA and CDR2 is FQGNSA in the germline V gene. The CDR3 runs to 13 residues.

This rearrangement joins TRBV10-3 to TRBJ2-3; D is uncertain. The CDR3 totals 17 residues. Per germline, CDR1 ENHRY and CDR2 SYGVKD. V lost 3 bases and J lost 0, with 16 bases in between. The CDR3 protein is CAISDSFRATSTDTQYF. CDR3 in DNA: TGTGCCATCAGTGATTCGTTCCGGGCTACTAGCACAGATACGCAGTATTTT.

The genes are TRBV6-1 and TRBJ2-7; D tentatively fits TRBD1 or TRBD2 (5 bases each). CDR1 MNHNS and CDR2 SASEGT come from the germline V gene. Trimming took 5 bases from V and 6 from J, leaving 11 bases between them. This CDR3 spans 12 amino acids. The CDR3 coding sequence is TGTGCCAGCAGTAAACCGGGGCGCGAGCAGTACTTC. Amino acid sequence: CASSKPGREQYF.

The genes are TRBV10-3 and TRBJ1-3; 9 nucleotides agree with TRBD1. With V trimmed by 6 bases and J by 5 bases, 8 bases remained unmatched. This CDR3 region has 15 residues. Looked up from germline, CDR1 is ENHRY and CDR2 is SYGVKD. The CDR3 here is CAISGTGTGRNTIYF. The CDR3 nucleotides read TGTGCCATCAGCGGGACCGGGACAGGGAGAAACACCATATATTTT.

The V and J genes are TRBV7-2 and TRBJ1-2; 8 nucleotides match TRBD1. Germline CDR1 and CDR2: SGHTA and FQGNSA. Trimming cost V 5 bases and J 6 bases; bases outside gene matches: 5. This CDR3 spans 13 amino acids. The CDR3 is CASSPDRVNGYTF. The CDR3 bases are TGTGCCAGCAGCCCGGACAGGGTAAATGGCTACACCTTC.

The V and J genes are TRBV6-5 and TRBJ1-1; TRBD1 aligns across 9 bases. V trimming: 6 bases; J trimming: 5 bases; junction bases outside the gene matches: 10. This CDR3 has 15 amino acids. Germline V gives CDR1 MNHEY, CDR2 SVGAGI. The CDR3 reads CASRPPTGGITEAFF. The CDR3 DNA sequence: TGTGCCAGCAGGCCTCCTACAGGGGGCATAACTGAAGCTTTCTTT.